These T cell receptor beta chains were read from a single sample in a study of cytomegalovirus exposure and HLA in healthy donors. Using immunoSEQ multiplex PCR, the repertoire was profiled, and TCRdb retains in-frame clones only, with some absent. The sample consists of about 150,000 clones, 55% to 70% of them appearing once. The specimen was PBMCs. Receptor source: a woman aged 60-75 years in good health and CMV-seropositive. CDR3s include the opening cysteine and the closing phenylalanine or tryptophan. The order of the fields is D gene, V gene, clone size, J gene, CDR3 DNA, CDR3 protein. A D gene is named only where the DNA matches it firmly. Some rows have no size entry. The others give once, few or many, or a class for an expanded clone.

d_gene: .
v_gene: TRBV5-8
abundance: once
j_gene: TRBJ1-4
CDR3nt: TGTGCCAGCAGCTCGACAAATGATGAAAAACTGTTTTTT
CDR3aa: CASSSTNDEKLFF

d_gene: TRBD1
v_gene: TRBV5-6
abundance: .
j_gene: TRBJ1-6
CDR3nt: TGTGCCAGCAGCCCCAGGGGGCGCCGGTATAATTCACCCCTCCACTTT
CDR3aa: CASSPRGRRYNSPLHF

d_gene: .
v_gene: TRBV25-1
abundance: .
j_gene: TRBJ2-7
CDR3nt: TGTGCCAGCAGTGAATCGGGACACTCCTACGAGCAGTACTTC
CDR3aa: CASSESGHSYEQYF

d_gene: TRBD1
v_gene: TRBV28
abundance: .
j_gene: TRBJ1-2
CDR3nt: TGTGCCAGCAGTACCGGGTTGACAGGGGGCCGTGGCTACACCTTC
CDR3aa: CASSTGLTGGRGYTF

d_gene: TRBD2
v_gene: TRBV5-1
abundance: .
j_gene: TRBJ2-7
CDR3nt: TGCGCCAGCAGCTTAGGGGGTAGCGGGGGGCGTCGCGAGCAGTACTTC
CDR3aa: CASSLGGSGGRREQYF

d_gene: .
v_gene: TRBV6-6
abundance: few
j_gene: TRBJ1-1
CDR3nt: TGTGCCAGCGCCTACGAGGGGGACGAGACTGAAGCTTTCTTT
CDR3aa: CASAYEGDETEAFF

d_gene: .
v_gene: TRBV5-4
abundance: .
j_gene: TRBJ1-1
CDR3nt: TGTGCCAGCACCGTGGACAGAAACACTGAAGCTTTCTTT
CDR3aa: CASTVDRNTEAFF

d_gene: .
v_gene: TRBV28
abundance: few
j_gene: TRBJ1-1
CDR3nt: TGTGCCAGCAGAGGGGGGGCCTCCGGGAGCACTGAAGCTTTCTTT
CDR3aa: CASRGGASGSTEAFF

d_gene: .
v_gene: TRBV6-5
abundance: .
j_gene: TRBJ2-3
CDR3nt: TGTGCCAGCAGTTGGACAGTGCCAGGACCACAAGATACGCAGTATTTT
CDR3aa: CASSWTVPGPQDTQYF

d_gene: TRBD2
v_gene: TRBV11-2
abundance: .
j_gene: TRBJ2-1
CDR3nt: TGTGCCAGCACCCCCGCGCGGGAGAGTTACAATGAGCAGTTCTTC
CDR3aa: CASTPARESYNEQFF

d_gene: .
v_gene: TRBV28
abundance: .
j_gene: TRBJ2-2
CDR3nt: TGTGCCAGCAGTTCCGGACAGCCCAGGACCGGGGAGCTGTTTTTT
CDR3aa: CASSSGQPRTGELFF

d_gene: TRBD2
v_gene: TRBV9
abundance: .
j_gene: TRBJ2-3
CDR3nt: TGTGCCAGCAGCGTAGGACTAGCGGGAAACACAGATACGCAGTATTTT
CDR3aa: CASSVGLAGNTDTQYF

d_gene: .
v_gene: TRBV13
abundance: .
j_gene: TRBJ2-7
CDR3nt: TGTGCCAGCAGCTTTAAGGGCCTAGGACTCACCTACGAGCAGTACTTC
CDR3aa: CASSFKGLGLTYEQYF

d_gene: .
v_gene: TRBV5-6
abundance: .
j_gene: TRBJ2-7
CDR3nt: TGTGCCAGCAGCCCGAGGTACTACGAGCAGTACTTC
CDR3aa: CASSPRYYEQYF

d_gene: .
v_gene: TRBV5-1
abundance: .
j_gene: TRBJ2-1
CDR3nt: TGCGCCAGCAGTCCATCCACCTACAATGAGCAGTTCTTC
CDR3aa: CASSPSTYNEQFF

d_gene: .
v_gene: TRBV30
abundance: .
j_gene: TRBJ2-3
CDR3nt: TGTGCCTGGGGGCAGGGAGGAGATACGCAGTATTTT
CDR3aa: CAWGQGGDTQYF

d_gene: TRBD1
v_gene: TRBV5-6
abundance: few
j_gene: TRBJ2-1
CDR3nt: TGTGCCAGCAGTTTGACCTGGTGGACAGGGGACTACAATGAGCAGTTCTTC
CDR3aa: CASSLTWWTGDYNEQFF

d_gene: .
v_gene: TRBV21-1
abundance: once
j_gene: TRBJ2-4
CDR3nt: TGTGCCAGCAGCAAACCCTCTGCGGGGGGCAAAAACATTCAGTACTTC
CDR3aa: CASSKPSAGGKNIQYF

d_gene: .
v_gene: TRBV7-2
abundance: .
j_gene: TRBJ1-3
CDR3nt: TGTGCCAGCAGCTTAGTTCTTAGCTCTGGAAACACCATATATTTT
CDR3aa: CASSLVLSSGNTIYF

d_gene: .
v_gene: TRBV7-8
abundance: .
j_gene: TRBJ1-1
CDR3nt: TGTGCCAGCAGCTGGGCTGTAAGTCGCACTGAAGCTTTCTTT
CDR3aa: CASSWAVSRTEAFF

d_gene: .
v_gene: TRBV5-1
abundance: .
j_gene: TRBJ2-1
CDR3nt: TGCGCCAGCAGCTTGGGAGGGTACTCCTACAATGAGCAGTTCTTC
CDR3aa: CASSLGGYSYNEQFF

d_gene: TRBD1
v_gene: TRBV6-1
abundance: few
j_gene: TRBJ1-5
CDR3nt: TGTGCCAGCAGTGAGTACAGGGGTACGCCCCAGCATTTT
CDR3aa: CASSEYRGTPQHF

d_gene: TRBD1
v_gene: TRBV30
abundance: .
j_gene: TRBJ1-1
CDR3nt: TGTGCCTGGAGCCGGGACAGGGGAACTGAAGCTTTCTTT
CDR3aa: CAWSRDRGTEAFF

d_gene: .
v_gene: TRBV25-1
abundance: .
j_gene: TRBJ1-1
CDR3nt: TGTGCCAGCAGTCTAGGGGCGCCTGGTACTGAAGCTTTCTTT
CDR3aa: CASSLGAPGTEAFF

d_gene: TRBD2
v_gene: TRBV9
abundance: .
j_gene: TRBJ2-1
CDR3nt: TGTGCCAGCCGCCCACTAGCGGGAGGGGCGGCGGAGCAGTTCTTC
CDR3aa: CASRPLAGGAAEQFF

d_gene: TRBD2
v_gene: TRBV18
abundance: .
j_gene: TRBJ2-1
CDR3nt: TGTGCCAGCTCACCCCCCAGCGGGAGGGCAGACGGTAAAGAGCAGTTCTTC
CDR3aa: CASSPPSGRADGKEQFF

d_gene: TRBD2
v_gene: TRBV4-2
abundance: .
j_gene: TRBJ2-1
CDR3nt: TGTGCCAGCAGCCAAGACCTACTAGCGGGAGGTCGTAATGAGCAGTTCTTC
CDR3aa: CASSQDLLAGGRNEQFF

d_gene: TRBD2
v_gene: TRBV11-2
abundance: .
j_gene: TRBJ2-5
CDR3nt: TGTGCCAGCAGCTTAGCCGCGGGACTAGCGGGAGGGCGAGAGACCCAGTACTTC
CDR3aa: CASSLAAGLAGGRETQYF

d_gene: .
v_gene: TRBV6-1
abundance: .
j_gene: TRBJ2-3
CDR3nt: TGTGCCAGCAGTGCAGGGATGGGGTACACAGATACGCAGTATTTT
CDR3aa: CASSAGMGYTDTQYF

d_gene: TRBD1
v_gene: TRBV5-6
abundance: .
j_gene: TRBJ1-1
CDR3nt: TGTGCCAGCAGCTCACAGGGGGAGGGTTTTATGAACACTGAAGCTTTCTTT
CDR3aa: CASSSQGEGFMNTEAFF

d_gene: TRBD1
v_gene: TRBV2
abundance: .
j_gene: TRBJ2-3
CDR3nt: TGTGCCAGCGTGGGGGTTCTCAGGGGGCGAGCAGATACGCAGTATTTT
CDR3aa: CASVGVLRGRADTQYF

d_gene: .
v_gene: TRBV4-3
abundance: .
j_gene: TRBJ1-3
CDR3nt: TGCGCCAGCAGCCAAGATCGCGGCTACTCTGGAAACACCATATATTTT
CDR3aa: CASSQDRGYSGNTIYF

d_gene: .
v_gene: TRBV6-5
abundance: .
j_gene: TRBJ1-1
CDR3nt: TGTGCCAGCAGTTACTCAGTTAGCACTGAAGCTTTCTTT
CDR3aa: CASSYSVSTEAFF

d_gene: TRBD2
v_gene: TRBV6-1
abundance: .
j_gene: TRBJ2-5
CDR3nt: TGTGCCAGCAGTGAGCCGGGACTAGCGGGAGCGAAGACCCAGTACTTC
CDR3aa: CASSEPGLAGAKTQYF

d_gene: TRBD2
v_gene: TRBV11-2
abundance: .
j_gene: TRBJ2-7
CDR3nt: TGTGCCAGCAGCCTTAGCGGGGTAAGCTCCTACGAGCAGTACTTC
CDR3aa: CASSLSGVSSYEQYF

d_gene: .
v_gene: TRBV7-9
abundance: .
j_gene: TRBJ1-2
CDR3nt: TGTGCCAGCAGCCCAGAGGTCTATGGCTACACCTTC
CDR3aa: CASSPEVYGYTF

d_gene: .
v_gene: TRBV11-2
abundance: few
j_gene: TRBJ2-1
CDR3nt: TGTGCCAGCAGCTTAGGCTCCCCGGTAGCTACTGAGCAGTTCTTC
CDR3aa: CASSLGSPVATEQFF

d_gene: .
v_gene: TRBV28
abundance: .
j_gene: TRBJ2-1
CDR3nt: TGTGCCAGCAGTTCCCGTGAGCAGTTCTTC
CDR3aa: CASSSREQFF

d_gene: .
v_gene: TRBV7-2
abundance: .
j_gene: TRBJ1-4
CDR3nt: TGTGCCAGCAGCTTAGAGGGGACAACTAATGAAAAACTGTTTTTT
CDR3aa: CASSLEGTTNEKLFF

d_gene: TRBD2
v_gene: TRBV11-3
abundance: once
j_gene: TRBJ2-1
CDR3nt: TGTGCCAGCAGCTTAGAGGGGACTAGCTCCTGGAATGAGCAGTTCTTC
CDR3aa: CASSLEGTSSWNEQFF

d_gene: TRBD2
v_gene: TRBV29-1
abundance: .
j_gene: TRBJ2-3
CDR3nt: TGCAGCGTCGGACTAGCAACAGATACGCAGTATTTT
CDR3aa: CSVGLATDTQYF

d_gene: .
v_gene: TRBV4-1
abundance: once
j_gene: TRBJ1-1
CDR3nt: TGCGCCAGCAGCCAAGCACGAAGTACTCTGAACACTGAAGCTTTCTTT
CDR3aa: CASSQARSTLNTEAFF

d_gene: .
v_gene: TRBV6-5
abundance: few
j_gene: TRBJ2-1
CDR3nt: TGTGCCAGCAGTCAGGACAGACCTCCAAACAATGAGCAGTTCTTC
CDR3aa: CASSQDRPPNNEQFF

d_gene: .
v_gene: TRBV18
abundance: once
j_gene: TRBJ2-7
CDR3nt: TGTGCCAGCTCACCAGGGGGGGCTGCCTACGAGCAGTACTTC
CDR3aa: CASSPGGAAYEQYF

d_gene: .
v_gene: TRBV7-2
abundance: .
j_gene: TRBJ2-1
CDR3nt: TGTGCCAGCACCGTATTTAGCTCCTACAATGAGCAGTTCTTC
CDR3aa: CASTVFSSYNEQFF

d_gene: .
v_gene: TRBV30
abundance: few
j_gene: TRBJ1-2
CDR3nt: TGTGCCGCTCCCACGACAGCCGATGGCTACACCTTC
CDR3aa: CAAPTTADGYTF

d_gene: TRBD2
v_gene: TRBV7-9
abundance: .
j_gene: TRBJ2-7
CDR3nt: TGTGCCAGCAGCCCGGGACTAGCGGGCCCCTACGAGCAGTACTTC
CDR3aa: CASSPGLAGPYEQYF

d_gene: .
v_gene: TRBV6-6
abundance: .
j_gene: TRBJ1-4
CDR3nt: TGTGCCAGCAAAGAATGGGAGTATGAAAAACTGTTTTTT
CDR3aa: CASKEWEYEKLFF

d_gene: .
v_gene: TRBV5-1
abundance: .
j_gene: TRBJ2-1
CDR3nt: TGCGCCAGCAGCTATACAGGATCCACTGAGCAGTTCTTC
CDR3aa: CASSYTGSTEQFF

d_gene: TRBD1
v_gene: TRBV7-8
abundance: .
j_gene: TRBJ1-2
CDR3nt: TGTGCCAGCAGCTCACAGGGGTACTATGGCTACACCTTC
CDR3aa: CASSSQGYYGYTF